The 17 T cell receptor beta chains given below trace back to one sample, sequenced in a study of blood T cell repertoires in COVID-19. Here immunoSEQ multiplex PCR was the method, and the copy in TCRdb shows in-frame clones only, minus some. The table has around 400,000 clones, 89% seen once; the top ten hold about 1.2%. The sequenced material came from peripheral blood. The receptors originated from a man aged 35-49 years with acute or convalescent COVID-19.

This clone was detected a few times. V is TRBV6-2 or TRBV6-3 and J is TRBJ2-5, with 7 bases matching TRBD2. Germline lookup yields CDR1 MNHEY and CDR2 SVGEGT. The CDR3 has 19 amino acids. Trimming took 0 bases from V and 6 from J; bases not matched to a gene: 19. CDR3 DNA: TGTGCCAGCAGTTACTCGACTTGGGCTAGCGGTATAGCACTGCAGACCCAGTACTTC. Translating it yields CASSYSTWASGIALQTQYF.

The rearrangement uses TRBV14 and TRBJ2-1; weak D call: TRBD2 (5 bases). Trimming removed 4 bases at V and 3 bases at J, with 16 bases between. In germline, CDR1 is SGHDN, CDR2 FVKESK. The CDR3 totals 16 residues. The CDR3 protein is CASSLRTGNLYNEQFF. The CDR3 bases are TGTGCCAGCAGCCTTCGGACGGGGAATCTCTACAATGAGCAGTTCTTC.

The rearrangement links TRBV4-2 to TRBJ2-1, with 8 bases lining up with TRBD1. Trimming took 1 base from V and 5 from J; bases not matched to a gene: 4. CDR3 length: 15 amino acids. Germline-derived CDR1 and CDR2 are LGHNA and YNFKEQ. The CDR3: CASSQADRADNEQFF. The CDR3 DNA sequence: TGTGCCAGCAGCCAAGCGGACAGGGCGGACAATGAGCAGTTCTTC.

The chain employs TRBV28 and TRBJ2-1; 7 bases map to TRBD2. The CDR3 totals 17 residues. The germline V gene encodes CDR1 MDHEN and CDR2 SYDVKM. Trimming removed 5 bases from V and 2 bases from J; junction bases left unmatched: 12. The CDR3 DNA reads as TGTGCCAGCAGTACCCCGGGACTACCGACACCCTACAATGAGCAGTTCTTC. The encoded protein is CASSTPGLPTPYNEQFF. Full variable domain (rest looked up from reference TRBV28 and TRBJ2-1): DVKVTQSSRYLVKRTGEKVFLECVQDMDHENMFWYRQDPGLGLRLIYFSYDVKMKEKGDIPEGYSVSREKKERFSLILESASTNQTSMYLCASSTPGLPTPYNEQFFGPGTRLTVL.

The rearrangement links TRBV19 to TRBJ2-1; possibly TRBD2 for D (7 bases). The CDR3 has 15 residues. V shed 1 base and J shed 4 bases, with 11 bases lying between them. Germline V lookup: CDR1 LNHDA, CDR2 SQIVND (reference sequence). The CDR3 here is CASSIARGGYNEQFF. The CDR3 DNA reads TGTGCCAGTAGTATAGCTAGGGGGGGATACAATGAGCAGTTCTTC. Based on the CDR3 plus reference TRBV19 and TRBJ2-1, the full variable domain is DGGITQSPKYLFRKEGQNVTLSCEQNLNHDAMYWYRQDPGQGLRLIYYSQIVNDFQKGDIAEGYSVSREKKESFPLTVTSAQKNPTAFYLCASSIARGGYNEQFFGPGTRLTVL.

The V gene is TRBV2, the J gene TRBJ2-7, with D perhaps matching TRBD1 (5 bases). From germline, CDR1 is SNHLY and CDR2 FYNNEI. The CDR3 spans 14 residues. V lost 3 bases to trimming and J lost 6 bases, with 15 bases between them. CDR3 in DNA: TGTGCCAGCAGTGAGGAACAGGTGGCCCCCGAGCAGTACTTC. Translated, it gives CASSEEQVAPEQYF. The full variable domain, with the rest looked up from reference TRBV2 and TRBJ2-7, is EPEVTQTPSHQVTQMGQEVILRCVPISNHLYFYWYRQILGQKVEFLVSFYNNEISEKSEIFDDQFSVERPDGSNFTLKIRSTKLEDSAMYFCASSEEQVAPEQYFGPGTRLTVT.

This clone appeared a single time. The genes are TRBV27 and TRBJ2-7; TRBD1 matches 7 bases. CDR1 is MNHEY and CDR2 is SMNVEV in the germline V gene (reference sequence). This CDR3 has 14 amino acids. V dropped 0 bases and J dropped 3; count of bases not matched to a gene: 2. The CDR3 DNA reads TGTGCCAGCAGTTTATCAGGGGGCAACTACGAGCAGTACTTC. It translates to CASSLSGGNYEQYF.

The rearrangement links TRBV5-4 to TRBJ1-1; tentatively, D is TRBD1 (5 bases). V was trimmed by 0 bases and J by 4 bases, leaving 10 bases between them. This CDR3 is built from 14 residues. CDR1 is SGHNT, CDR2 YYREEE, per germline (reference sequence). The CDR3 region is CASSLVGQGTEAFF. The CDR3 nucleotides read TGTGCCAGCAGCTTGGTGGGGCAGGGCACTGAAGCTTTCTTT.

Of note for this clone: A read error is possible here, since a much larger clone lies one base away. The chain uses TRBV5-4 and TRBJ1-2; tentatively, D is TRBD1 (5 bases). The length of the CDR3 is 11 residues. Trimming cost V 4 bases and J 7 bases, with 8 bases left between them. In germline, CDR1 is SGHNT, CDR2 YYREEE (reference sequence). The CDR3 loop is CASSRQGGYTF. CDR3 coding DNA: TGTGCCAGCAGCCGCCAGGGTGGCTACACCTTC.

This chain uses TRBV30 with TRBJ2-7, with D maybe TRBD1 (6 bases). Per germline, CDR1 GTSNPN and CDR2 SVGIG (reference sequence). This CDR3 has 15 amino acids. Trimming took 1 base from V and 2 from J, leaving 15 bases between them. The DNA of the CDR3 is TGTGCCTGGAGTGCCTCCCCCCACAGGGCCTACGAGCAGTACTTC. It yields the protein CAWSASPHRAYEQYF. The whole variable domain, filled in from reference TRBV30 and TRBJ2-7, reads SQTIHQWPATLVQPVGSPLSLECTVEGTSNPNLYWYRQAAGRGLQLLFYSVGIGQISSEVPQNLSASRPQDRQFILSSKKLLLSDSGFYLCAWSASPHRAYEQYFGPGTRLTVT.

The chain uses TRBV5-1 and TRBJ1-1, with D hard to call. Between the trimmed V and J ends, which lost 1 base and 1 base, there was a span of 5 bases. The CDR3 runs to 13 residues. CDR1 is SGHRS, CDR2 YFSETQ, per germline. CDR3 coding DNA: TGCGCCAGCAGCTTGCTTAGGAACACTGAAGCTTTCTTT. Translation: CASSLLRNTEAFF.

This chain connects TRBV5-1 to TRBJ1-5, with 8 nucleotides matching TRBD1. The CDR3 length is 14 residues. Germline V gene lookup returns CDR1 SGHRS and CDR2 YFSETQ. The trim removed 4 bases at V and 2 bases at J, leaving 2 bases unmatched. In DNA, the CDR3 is TGCGCCAGCAGCAAGACAGGGGGCAATCAGCCCCAGCATTTT. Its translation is CASSKTGGNQPQHF.

The chain's CDR3 is CASSPRGGLETQYF. DNA of the CDR3: TGCGCCAGCAGCCCGCGGGGGGGCCTGGAGACCCAGTACTTC. The chain recombines TRBV4-1 with TRBJ2-5; 9 bases line up with TRBD2. Losses at the gene ends were 4 bases for V and 5 bases for J; bases not matched to a gene: 5. This CDR3 is built from 14 residues. Germline V gene lookup returns CDR1 MGHRA and CDR2 YSYEKL.

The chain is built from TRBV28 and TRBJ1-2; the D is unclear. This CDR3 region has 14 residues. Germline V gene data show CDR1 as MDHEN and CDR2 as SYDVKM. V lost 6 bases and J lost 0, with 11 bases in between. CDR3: CASSLGRTNYGYTF. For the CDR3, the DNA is TGTGCCAGCAGCTTAGGGAGGACTAACTATGGCTACACCTTC.

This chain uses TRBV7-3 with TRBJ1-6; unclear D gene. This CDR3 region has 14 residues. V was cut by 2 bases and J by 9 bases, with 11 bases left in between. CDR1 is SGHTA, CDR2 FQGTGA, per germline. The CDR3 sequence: CASSLSRVGSPLHF. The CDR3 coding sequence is TGTGCCAGCAGCTTATCTCGAGTTGGTTCACCCCTCCACTTT.

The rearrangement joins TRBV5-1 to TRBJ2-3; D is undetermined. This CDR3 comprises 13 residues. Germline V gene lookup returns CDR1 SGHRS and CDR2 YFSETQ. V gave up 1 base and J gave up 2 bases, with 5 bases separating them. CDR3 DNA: TGCGCCAGCAGCTTGAGCTACACAGATACGCAGTATTTT. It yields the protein CASSLSYTDTQYF.

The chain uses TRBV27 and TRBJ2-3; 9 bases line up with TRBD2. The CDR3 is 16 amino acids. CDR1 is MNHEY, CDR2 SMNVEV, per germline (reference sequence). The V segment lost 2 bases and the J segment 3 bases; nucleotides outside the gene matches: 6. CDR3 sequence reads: CASSLEYLAGTDTQYF. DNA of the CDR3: TGTGCCAGCAGTTTAGAGTACCTAGCGGGAACAGATACGCAGTATTTT.